The 10 T cell receptor beta chains in this list originate from one sample, sequenced in a study of blood T cells in healthy people across ages. A second roughly 6 to 11 cycle PCR used barcoded and J-beta primers. In TCRdb, the 5' RACE reads were re-called with MiXCR into one record per CDR3 protein. This sample has roughly 1 million distinct CDR3 sequences; about 23% occur once, and the top ten carry 0.65% to 0.75%. Separately, the same data were catalogued under a study of T cells of mothers and their children.

What was sequenced was blood. These receptors originate from a girl aged 2 to 10 in good health.

The chain links TRBV6-5 to TRBJ2-2; TRBD2 agrees at 9 bases. Germline CDR1 is MNHEY and CDR2 is SVGAGI. The V gene end was trimmed by 2 bases and the J gene end by 5 bases; junction bases not matched to a gene: 3. This CDR3 region has 15 residues. The CDR3 spells CASSYLAGLTGELFF. In DNA, the CDR3 is TGTGCCAGCAGTTACCTAGCGGGATTAACCGGGGAGCTGTTTTTT.

This rearrangement joins TRBV5-1 to TRBJ2-5; TRBD1 is a possible D gene (5 bases). The J call may be faulty, since TRBJ2-7 better matches the DNA end. The V gene's germline CDR1 is SGHRS and CDR2 YFSETQ. This CDR3 contains 14 residues. For the CDR3, the DNA is TGCGCCAGCAGCTTGGTACAGGTAACGTACGAGCAGTACTTC. Its protein product is CASSLVQVTYEQYF.

The V and J genes are TRBV7-8 and TRBJ2-7; D is unresolved. The V gene's germline CDR1 is SGHVS and CDR2 FQNEAQ. CDR3 length equals 12 residues. The germline V and J ends were trimmed by 6 bases and 6 bases, with 12 bases remaining between them. CDR3 DNA sequence: TGTGCCAGCAGATCTGTCAGTCCCGAGCAGTACTTC. Amino acids: CASRSVSPEQYF.

The rearrangement links TRBV29-1 to TRBJ2-1; D could derive from TRBD1 or TRBD2 (5 bases each). From germline, CDR1 is SQVTM and CDR2 ANQGSEA. The CDR3 is 16 amino acids. V lost 6 bases to trimming and J lost 0 bases, with 18 bases between them. The CDR3 sequence is CSVQLQEEFSYNEQFF. CDR3 in DNA: TGCAGCGTCCAGCTACAGGAGGAATTCTCCTACAATGAGCAGTTCTTC.

Comment on this clonotype: Compared with germline, one end of the junction differs, possibly owing to a read error. The chain is built from TRBV7-9 and TRBJ2-5, with 8 bases lining up with TRBD1. Per the germline V gene, CDR1 is SEHNR and CDR2 is FQNEAQ (reference sequence). The CDR3 covers 14 residues. As DNA, the CDR3 is TGTGCCAGCAGTTTGGACAGGGTTTGGAATGAGCAGTCCTTC. This codes for CASSLDRVWNEQSF.

In this sample, this clonotype turned up a few times. The J gene is TRBJ2-3, the V gene TRBV29-1, with a tentative D call TRBD1 (5 bases). Trimming removed 4 bases from V and 1 base from J, with 9 bases in between. CDR1 is SQVTM and CDR2 is ANQGSEA in the germline V gene. There are 13 residues in the CDR3. The CDR3 sequence is CSVVLTGTDTQYF. In nucleotides, the CDR3 is TGCAGCGTTGTTCTGACAGGCACAGATACGCAGTATTTT.

V and J are TRBV13 and TRBJ1-2; 7 nucleotides agree with TRBD1. The V and J ends lost 2 bases and 6 bases, in that order; junction bases with no gene match: 9. The length of the CDR3 is 15 residues. Germline CDR1 PRHDT, CDR2 FYEKMQ (reference sequence). The CDR3 is CASSLISTGKDGYTF. CDR3 nucleotide sequence: TGTGCCAGCAGCTTAATTTCGACAGGGAAGGATGGCTACACCTTC.

In this sample, this clonotype turned up a few times. Compared with germline, one end of the junction differs, possibly owing to a read error. V gene TRBV11-2 combines with J gene TRBJ2-1, with 11 bases fitting TRBD1. From germline, CDR1 is SGHAT and CDR2 FQNNGV. This CDR3 comprises 21 residues. The CDR3, as DNA: TGTGCCGGCAGCCGTCCAACCGGGACAGGGGGTTTTATTTCCTCCTACAATGAGCAGTTCTTC. Encoded protein: CAGSRPTGTGGFISSYNEQFF. Supplemented by reference TRBV11-2 and TRBJ2-1, the full variable domain reads EAGVAQSPRYKIIEKRQSVAFWCNPISGHATLYWYQQILGQGPKLLIQFQNNGVVDDSQLPKDRFSAERLKGVDSTLKIQPAKLEDSAVYLCAGSRPTGTGGFISSYNEQFFGPGTRLTVL.

The table lists this clonotype with a few counts. The chain employs TRBV6-2 or TRBV6-3 and TRBJ1-5; the D is unclear. Trimming removed 0 bases at V and 5 bases at J, with 11 bases between. Germline V gene data show CDR1 as MNHEY and CDR2 as SVGEGT. The CDR3 is made up of 15 amino acids. The CDR3 loop reads CASSYSVDRDQPQHF. CDR3 coding DNA: TGTGCCAGCAGTTACTCGGTGGACCGGGATCAGCCCCAGCATTTT.

This chain connects TRBV20-1 to TRBJ2-1; 7 positions match TRBD2. The J call may be mistaken, given a closer DNA end match to TRBJ2-7. This CDR3 comprises 14 residues. Germline V lookup: CDR1 DFQATT, CDR2 SNEGSKA (reference sequence). The CDR3 coding sequence is TGCAGTGCCCGGGAGGTCGGGACCACCTACGAGCAGTACTTC. Translating gives CSAREVGTTYEQYF.